This TCR beta chain was identified during a study of blood T cells in healthy people across ages (dated by TCRdb to about 2015). Regarding the study in general: In model experiments, template switching captured about one uniquely barcoded TCR beta cDNA molecule for every two T cells. Four age groups were formed from the donors: young (average about 15 years), middle-aged (more than 35), aged (roughly 56) and long-lived (82). To avoid experimental bias, donors of different ages were distributed randomly across sequencing lanes. The study measured age-related changes in TCR beta repertoire diversity using deep sequencing normalized with unique cDNA molecular identifiers. Two additional independent replicas of 1 million unique cDNA reads from the same blood draw were analyzed for two donors (one aged 18 to 30 and one aged 80 or older).

The CDR3 goes from the cysteine to the phenylalanine over 21 residues. Here the CDR3 DNA is all that survives: 63 bases in frame from base 1. The germline V gene (reference sequence) provides CDR1 LGHDT and CDR2 YNNKEL. Trimming takes 2 bases off V and 2 bases off J; junction bases not matched to a gene: 13. Donors were a few dozen systemically healthy Caucasian individuals from Russia aged 6 to 90 years. Approximately 9.3 milliliters of peripheral blood were collected from each donor into EDTA-treated Vacutainer tubes. Ficoll-Paque density-gradient centrifugation was used to isolate PBMCs, with at least 7 million per sample. Trizol reagent was used to extract total RNA from the PBMCs, yielding at least 5 micrograms per sample. For every donor, flow cytometry on a PBMC aliquot measured the percentage of naive CD45RAhigh/CD27high T cells. Library preparation was by 5' RACE. Reads for this sample came from an Illumina HiSeq 2500. A second PCR of roughly 7 to 11 cycles was run with a J-beta primer mix and a sample-barcoded 5' primer. A unique molecular identifier was introduced onto each TCR beta cDNA molecule by a template-switch 5' adaptor carrying 12 random nucleotides. Each sample yielded at least 2.5 million CDR3-containing paired-end reads. The Mint cDNA synthesis kit, primed by a TRBC-specific oligonucleotide, was used to synthesize first-strand cDNA from all RNA. All cDNA was treated with uracil-DNA glycosylase and then went through a first 18-cycle PCR with the universal primers M1SS and BC2_uni_R. Per the original workflow: Each sample was normalized by randomly selecting 1 million high-quality reads, each carrying a distinct molecular identifier. Instead of being binned into consensus sequences, reads with shared molecular identifiers were discarded. MiTCR, set to a Q25 quality threshold and the strictest error-elimination algorithm, was used for CDR3 identification, clonotype clustering and error correction. A nonparametric unseen species model with Euler transformation was used to estimate a lower bound on total TCR beta diversity. In-frame beta chains were kept once TCRdb had trimmed the public reads at Q25 with fastp and called clones with MiXCR. Each CDR3 protein appears once, grouped with its most common genes and DNA. These V and J calls rely on TCRdb rather than the paper's analysis. The sample table holds 650,000 to 950,000 distinct CDR3 sequences, of which 40% to 50% were seen once. The ten largest clones represent about 19% of the sample.

Paper-wide results and their limitations: As age increased, observed TCR beta diversity per million T cells dropped in a roughly linear way, and a significant reduction was already evident by age approximately 40. The percentage of naive T cells measured by flow cytometry correlated strongly with observed TCR beta diversity. Because the CMV infection status of the donors was unknown, age-related changes in expanded clonotypes may potentially have been confounded. Since profiling was done on bulk unsorted PBMCs, naive and antigen-experienced compartments could not be conclusively compared. The long-lived group showed more naive CD4+ T cells, fewer expanded clones and increased TCR diversity than the aged group, suggesting age selection. Estimates of total diversity based on one million sequenced T cells were considered lower bounds and underestimates.

To note about this clonotype: No antigen is known for it. The sample holds no much larger clone one base away, and base qualities are not on file.

Recombination joined TRBV3-1 with TRBJ2-1; a stretch of 15 junction bases matches TRBD2. The material sequenced was blood. The source of this sequence is a man aged 60-69 years in good health. In nucleotides, the sequence is TGTGCCAGCAGCCAATATGGGACTAGCGGGGGGCCCACCCATACCTACAATGAGCAGTTCTTC. This is translated as CASSQYGTSGGPTHTYNEQFF.